Shown below are 18 T cell receptor beta chains from a single sample sequenced in a study of multiple sclerosis patients with progressive multifocal leukoencephalopathy. As to time point: before natalizumab initiation. Sequenced by immunoSEQ multiplex PCR; TCRdb stores in-frame clones only, minus some. This table holds about 32,000 clones, approximately 92% found once. The specimen sequenced was PBMCs. The source of these receptors is a man aged 25 to 45 with multiple sclerosis.

V is TRBV7-3 and J is TRBJ2-2; 16 bases map to TRBD2. The CDR3 is made up of 17 amino acids. V shed 3 bases and J 7 bases; nucleotides not matched to a gene: 5. The V gene's germline CDR1 is SGHTA and CDR2 FQGTGA. In DNA, the CDR3 is TGTGCCAGCAGCTTCGGGACTAGCGGGAGGGCCGTCGGGGAGCTGTTTTTT. Its protein product is CASSFGTSGRAVGELFF.

V gene TRBV14 combines with J gene TRBJ2-1, with 9 bases lining up with TRBD1. Germline V gene data show CDR1 as SGHDN and CDR2 as FVKESK. This CDR3 is built from 14 residues. V lost 4 bases to trimming and J lost 6 bases; unmatched junction nucleotides: 4. The CDR3 region is CASSRDRVANEQFF. The CDR3 DNA follows: TGTGCCAGCAGCCGGGACAGGGTTGCCAATGAGCAGTTCTTC.

In this sample, this clone turned up a few times. The chain has TRBV19 and TRBJ1-1; 7 positions match TRBD1. CDR3 size: 16 residues. The ends lost 1 base at V and 0 bases at J; junction bases unmatched: 5. Germline assignment: CDR1 LNHDA and CDR2 SQIVND (reference sequence). DNA for the CDR3: TGTGCCAGTAGTATAGGACAGGGCCTTATGAACACTGAAGCTTTCTTT. Its protein is CASSIGQGLMNTEAFF.

The chain links TRBV10-3 to TRBJ2-2; 8 positions agree with TRBD2. The CDR3 is made up of 17 amino acids. V lost 10 bases and J lost 6; bases outside the gene matches: 19. Germline CDR1 ENHRY, CDR2 SYGVKD. The CDR3 sequence is CATLGAPGLAGPGELFF. The CDR3, as DNA: TGTGCCACTCTCGGGGCCCCTGGGCTAGCGGGTCCCGGGGAGCTGTTTTTT.

The V and J genes are TRBV27 and TRBJ1-2; TRBD1 matches at 9 bases. From germline, CDR1 is MNHEY and CDR2 SMNVEV (reference sequence). V lost 5 bases, J lost 4 bases, and 17 bases stayed unmatched. The CDR3 totals 18 residues. The CDR3 loop is CASSPRDRVSFHPYGYTF. The CDR3 DNA reads as TGTGCCAGCAGTCCCCGGGACAGGGTAAGTTTCCACCCCTATGGCTACACCTTC.

J is TRBJ1-4 and V is TRBV6-6; D not resolved. Trimming cost V 4 bases and J 8 bases, with 20 bases left between them. CDR1 MNHNY and CDR2 SVGAGI come from the germline V gene (reference sequence). The CDR3 sequence is 16 residues long. Here the CDR3 reads CASSSPDGRVGEKLFF. The CDR3 nucleotides read TGTGCCAGCAGTTCTCCGGACGGTAGGGTCGGCGAAAAACTGTTTTTT.

This chain's CDR3 is CASSIDRETQAFF. The CDR3 nucleotides read TGTGCCAGTAGTATAGATAGAGAAACCCAAGCTTTCTTT. V gene TRBV19 combines with J gene TRBJ1-1; no reliable D call. Germline loops: CDR1 LNHDA, CDR2 SQIVND (reference sequence). The length of the CDR3 is 13 residues. The germline V and J ends were trimmed by 0 bases and 9 bases, with 11 bases remaining between them.

V and J are TRBV9 and TRBJ2-2, with 8 bases identical to TRBD1. Germline lookup yields CDR1 SGDLS and CDR2 YYNGEE. The CDR3 spans 16 residues. With V trimmed by 1 base and J by 0 bases, 2 bases remained unmatched. The CDR3 bases are TGTGCCAGCAGCGTAACACAGGGGGCGAACACCGGGGAGCTGTTTTTT. It is translated as CASSVTQGANTGELFF.

The chain combines TRBV7-3 with TRBJ2-7; the D is unclear. The ends were cut back, 5 bases at V and 3 bases at J, with 11 bases in the middle. The CDR3 loop spans 13 amino acids. Germline V gene sequence: CDR1 SGHTA, CDR2 FQGTGA. The CDR3 nucleotides read TGTGCCAGCAGCCCCGGCGAGGTCTACGAGCAGTACTTC. Amino acids: CASSPGEVYEQYF.

This clone came up once. V and J are TRBV18 and TRBJ2-1; weak D call: TRBD1 (6 bases). V was trimmed by 4 bases and J by 0 bases, leaving 10 bases between them. This CDR3 has 15 amino acids. Germline CDR1 is KGHSH and CDR2 is LQKENI. The CDR3 bases are TGTGCCAGCTCACAGACAGGAAACTCCTACAATGAGCAGTTCTTC. It codes for CASSQTGNSYNEQFF. Drawing the rest from reference TRBV18 and TRBJ2-1, the complete variable domain is NAGVMQNPRHLVRRRGQEARLRCSPMKGHSHVYWYRQLPEEGLKFMVYLQKENIIDESGMPKERFSAEFPKEGPSILRIQQVVRGDSAAYFCASSQTGNSYNEQFFGPGTRLTVL.

V usage is TRBV28 and J usage is TRBJ1-1; D call uncertain. Trimming took 5 bases from V and 0 from J, leaving 19 bases between them. This CDR3 spans 17 amino acids. Germline V CDR1 and CDR2: MDHEN, SYDVKM. In nucleotides, the CDR3 is TGTGCCAGCAGTCCCCTGTCCTTCAGCAGCATGAACACTGAAGCTTTCTTT. This translates into CASSPLSFSSMNTEAFF.

This clone was counted a single time. The V gene is TRBV6-5, the J gene TRBJ2-5; possibly TRBD2 for D (5 bases). This CDR3 has 16 residues. Germline V gene data show CDR1 as MNHEY and CDR2 as SVGAGI. Trimming left V 2 bases short and J 4 bases short, with 17 bases between. The CDR3 spells CASSYLTGFGGETQYF. The CDR3 region has the DNA TGTGCCAGCAGTTACCTTACGGGGTTCGGAGGAGAGACCCAGTACTTC.

The CDR3 region has the DNA TGTGCCAGTCAAACCCGCCCCTCCGGGGAGCTGTTTTTT. Residues: CASQTRPSGELFF. This chain uses TRBV7-2 with TRBJ2-2; D gene ambiguous. The V and J ends lost 9 bases and 6 bases respectively, with 14 bases between them. The germline V gene has CDR1 SGHTA and CDR2 FQGNSA. The CDR3 covers 13 residues.

This clone was seen only a few times. The V call is TRBV6-5, the J call TRBJ1-1; D unclear. V was shortened by 2 bases and J by 4 bases, with 14 bases between the two germline ends. Germline values: CDR1 MNHEY, CDR2 SVGAGI. This CDR3 has 15 residues. CDR3 DNA: TGTGCCAGCAGTTACCGACCCTCTCGACGCACTGAAGCTTTCTTT. Encoded protein: CASSYRPSRRTEAFF.

V usage is TRBV5-1 and J usage is TRBJ2-5, with 8 bases that match TRBD1. Unmatched junction bases numbered 9, after V lost 3 bases and J lost 5 bases. From germline, CDR1 is SGHRS and CDR2 YFSETQ. CDR3 length: 15 amino acids. The CDR3 DNA follows: TGCGCCAGCAGCTACGGACAGGGCATATGGGAGACCCAGTACTTC. It is translated as CASSYGQGIWETQYF.

This chain uses TRBV29-1 with TRBJ2-5; D is undetermined. Germline loops: CDR1 SQVTM, CDR2 ANQGSEA. V gave up 0 bases and J gave up 5 bases, with 16 bases separating them. CDR3 length equals 15 residues. The CDR3, as DNA: TGCAGCGTTGAAGATGGCAGTCTGGGCGCGGAGACCCAGTACTTC. Its protein is CSVEDGSLGAETQYF.

V is TRBV6-6 and J is TRBJ1-3, with D hard to call. Germline V lookup: CDR1 MNHNY, CDR2 SVGAGI (reference sequence). V lost 10 bases to trimming and J lost 3 bases, with 16 bases between them. The CDR3 is 14 residues long. Here the CDR3 DNA reads TGTGCCACCCTCCGGGCCCTAGGTGGAAACACCATATATTTT. Translation gives CATLRALGGNTIYF.

This clone was seen a single time. The chain has TRBV5-1 and TRBJ1-2; 8 nucleotides match TRBD1. Per the germline V gene, CDR1 is SGHRS and CDR2 is YFSETQ. The CDR3 is 14 residues long. Trimming at V came to 5 bases and at J to 2 bases, leaving 5 bases not matched to a gene. The CDR3 DNA reads TGCGCCAGCAGATGGACAGGGAACAACTATGGCTACACCTTC. Amino acids: CASRWTGNNYGYTF.